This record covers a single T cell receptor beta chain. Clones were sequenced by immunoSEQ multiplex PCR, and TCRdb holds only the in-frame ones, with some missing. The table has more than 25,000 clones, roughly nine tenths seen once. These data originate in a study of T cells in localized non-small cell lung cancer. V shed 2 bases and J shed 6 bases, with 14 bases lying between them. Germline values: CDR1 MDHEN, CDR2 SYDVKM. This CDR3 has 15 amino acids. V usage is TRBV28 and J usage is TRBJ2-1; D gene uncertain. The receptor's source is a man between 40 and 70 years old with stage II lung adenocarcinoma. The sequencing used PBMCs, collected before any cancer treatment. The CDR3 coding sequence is TGTGCCAGCAGTTTAGACCGAGGACGGTCCAATGAGCAGTTCTTC. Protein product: CASSLDRGRSNEQFF.